This T cell receptor beta chain stems from a study of beta chain features in type 1 diabetes. Study-level points and caveats: Patients with Type 1 diabetes showed moderately but significantly shorter TCRB CDR3s in all four CD4+ subsets.

The CDR3 is made up of 16 amino acids. V trimming: 2 bases; J trimming: 7 bases; junction bases outside the gene matches: 9. Germline V gene sequence: CDR1 KGHSH, CDR2 LQKENI. The study reverse transcribed the entire isolated RNA, so it sequenced expressed TCRB transcripts. Here immunoSEQ multiplex PCR was the method, and the copy in TCRdb shows in-frame clones only, minus some. The table records roughly 160,000 clones, 6.5% to 9.5% of them present only once. This clone was detected only a few times. Its antigen is not identified. The chain has TRBV18 and TRBJ2-1; 9 bases are shared with TRBD1. The material sequenced was central memory CD4+ T cells from blood. The TCR comes from a woman between 35 and 50 years old with type 1 diabetes. CDR3 nucleotide sequence: TGTGCCAGCTCACCAACCGGGACAGGGCTCAATAATGAGCAGTTCTTC. It is translated as CASSPTGTGLNNEQFF.